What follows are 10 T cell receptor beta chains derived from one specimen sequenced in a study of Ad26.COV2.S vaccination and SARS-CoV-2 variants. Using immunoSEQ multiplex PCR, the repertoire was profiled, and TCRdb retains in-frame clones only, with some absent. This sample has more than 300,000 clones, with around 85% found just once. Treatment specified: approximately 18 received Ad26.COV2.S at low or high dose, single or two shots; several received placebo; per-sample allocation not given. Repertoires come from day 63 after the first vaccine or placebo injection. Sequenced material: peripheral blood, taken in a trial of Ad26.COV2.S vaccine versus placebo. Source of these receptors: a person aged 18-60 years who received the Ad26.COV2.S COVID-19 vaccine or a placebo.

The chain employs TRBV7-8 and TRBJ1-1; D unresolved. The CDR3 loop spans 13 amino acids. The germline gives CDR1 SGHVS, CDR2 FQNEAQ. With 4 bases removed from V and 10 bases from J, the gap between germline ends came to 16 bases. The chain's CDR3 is CASSSFVLTGAFF. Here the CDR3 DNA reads TGTGCCAGCAGCTCATTCGTCCTAACCGGAGCTTTCTTT. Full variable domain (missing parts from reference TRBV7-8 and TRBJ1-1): GAGVSQSPRYKVAKRGQDVALRCDPISGHVSLFWYQQALGQGPEFLTYFQNEAQLDKSGLPSDRFFAERPEGSVSTLKIQRTQQEDSAVYLCASSSFVLTGAFFGQGTRLTVV.

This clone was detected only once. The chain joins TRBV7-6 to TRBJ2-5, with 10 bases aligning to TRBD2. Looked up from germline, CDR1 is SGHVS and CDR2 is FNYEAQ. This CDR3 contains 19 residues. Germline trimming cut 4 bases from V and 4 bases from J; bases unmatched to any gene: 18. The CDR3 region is CASSSRVEGSGGAGETQYF. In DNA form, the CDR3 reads TGTGCCAGCAGCTCAAGAGTCGAAGGGAGCGGGGGGGCTGGAGAGACCCAGTACTTC.

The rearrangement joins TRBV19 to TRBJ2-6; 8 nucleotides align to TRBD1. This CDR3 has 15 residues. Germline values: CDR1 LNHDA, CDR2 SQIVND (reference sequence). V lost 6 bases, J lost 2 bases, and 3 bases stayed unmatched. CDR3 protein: CASRSTGAGANVLTF. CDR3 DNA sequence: TGTGCCAGTAGATCGACAGGGGCTGGGGCCAACGTCCTGACTTTC.

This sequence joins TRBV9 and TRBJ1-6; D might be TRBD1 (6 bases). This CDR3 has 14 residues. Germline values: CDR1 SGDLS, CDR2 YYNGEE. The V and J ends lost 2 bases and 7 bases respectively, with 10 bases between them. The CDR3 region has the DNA TGTGCCAGCAGCGTCCGGGACACGAATTCACCCCTCCACTTT. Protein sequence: CASSVRDTNSPLHF.

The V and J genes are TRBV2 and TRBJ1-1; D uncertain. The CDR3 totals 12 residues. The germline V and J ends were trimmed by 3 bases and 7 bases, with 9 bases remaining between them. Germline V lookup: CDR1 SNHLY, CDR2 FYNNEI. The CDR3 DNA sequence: TGTGCCAGCAGTGATTCCGGGATTGAAGCTTTCTTT. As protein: CASSDSGIEAFF.

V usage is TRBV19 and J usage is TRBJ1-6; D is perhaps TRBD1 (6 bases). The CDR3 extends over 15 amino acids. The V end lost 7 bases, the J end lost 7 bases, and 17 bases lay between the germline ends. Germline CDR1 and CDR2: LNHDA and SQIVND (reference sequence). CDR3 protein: CASKEGQGRNSPLHF. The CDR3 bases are TGTGCCAGTAAAGAGGGGCAGGGGAGGAATTCACCCCTCCACTTT.

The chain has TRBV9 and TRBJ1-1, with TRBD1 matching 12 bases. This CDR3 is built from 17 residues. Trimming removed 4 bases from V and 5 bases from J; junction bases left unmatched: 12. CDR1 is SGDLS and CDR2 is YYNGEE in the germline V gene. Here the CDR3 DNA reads TGTGCCAGCAGCAAACGGGACAGGGGGCAGAGTTGGACTGAAGCTTTCTTT. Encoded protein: CASSKRDRGQSWTEAFF.

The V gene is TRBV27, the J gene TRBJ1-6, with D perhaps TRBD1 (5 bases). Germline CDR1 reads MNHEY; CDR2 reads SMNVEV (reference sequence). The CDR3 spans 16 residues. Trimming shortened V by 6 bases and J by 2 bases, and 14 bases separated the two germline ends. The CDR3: CASRRDGSAYNSPLHF. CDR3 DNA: TGTGCCAGCAGGAGGGACGGCAGCGCCTATAATTCACCCCTCCACTTT.

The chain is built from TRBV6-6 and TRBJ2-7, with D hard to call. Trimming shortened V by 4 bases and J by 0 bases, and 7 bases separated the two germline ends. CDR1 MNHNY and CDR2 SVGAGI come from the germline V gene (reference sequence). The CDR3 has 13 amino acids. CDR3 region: CASSSLSSYEQYF. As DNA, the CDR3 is TGTGCCAGCAGTTCTCTGAGCTCCTACGAGCAGTACTTC.

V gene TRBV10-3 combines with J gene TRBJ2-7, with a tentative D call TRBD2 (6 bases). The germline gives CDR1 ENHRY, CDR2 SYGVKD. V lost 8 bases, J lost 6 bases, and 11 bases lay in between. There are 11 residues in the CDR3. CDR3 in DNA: TGTGCCATCGGAAGGGAGGTCGAGCAGTACTTC. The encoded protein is CAIGREVEQYF.